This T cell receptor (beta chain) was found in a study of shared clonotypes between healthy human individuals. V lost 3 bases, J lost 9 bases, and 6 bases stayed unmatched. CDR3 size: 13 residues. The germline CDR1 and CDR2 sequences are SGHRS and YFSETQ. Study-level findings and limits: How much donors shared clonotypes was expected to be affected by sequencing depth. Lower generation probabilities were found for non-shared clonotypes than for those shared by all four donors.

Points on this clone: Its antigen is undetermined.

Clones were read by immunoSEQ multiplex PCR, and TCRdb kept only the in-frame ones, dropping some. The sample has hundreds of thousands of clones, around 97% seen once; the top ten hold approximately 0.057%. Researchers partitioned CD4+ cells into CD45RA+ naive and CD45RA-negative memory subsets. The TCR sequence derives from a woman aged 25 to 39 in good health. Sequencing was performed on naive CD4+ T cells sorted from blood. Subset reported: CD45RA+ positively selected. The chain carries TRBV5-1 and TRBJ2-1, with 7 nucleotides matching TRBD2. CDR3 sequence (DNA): TGCGCCAGCAGCTCAGATGCGGGGGTTGAGCAGTTCTTC. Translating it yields CASSSDAGVEQFF.